This T cell receptor (beta chain) was captured in a study of graft-versus-host responses after intestinal transplantation. Background on the study: The recipients all started with anti-thymocyte globulin induction and then took tacrolimus and steroids for roughly three years. Study-wide points: Detected in recipient marrow were GvH clones, some of which were first observed in ileum or blood.

This CDR3 has 13 amino acids. From germline, CDR1 is MNHNS and CDR2 SASEGT. V lost 3 bases and J lost 4, with 10 bases in between. In regard to this clone: Its target is unknown.

Sequenced by immunoSEQ multiplex PCR; TCRdb stores in-frame clones only, minus some. This table has some 120,000 clones, more than 80% appearing once. The sequence was obtained from a human donor who was the organ donor for an intestinal transplant. The chain links TRBV6-1 to TRBJ2-7; D is perhaps TRBD2 (7 bases). This specimen was unstimulated CD4+ T cells sorted from spleen or lymph node cells, taken before transplant. The CDR3 protein is CASSEGGRYEQYF. CDR3 DNA sequence: TGTGCCAGCAGTGAGGGGGGGCGGTACGAGCAGTACTTC.